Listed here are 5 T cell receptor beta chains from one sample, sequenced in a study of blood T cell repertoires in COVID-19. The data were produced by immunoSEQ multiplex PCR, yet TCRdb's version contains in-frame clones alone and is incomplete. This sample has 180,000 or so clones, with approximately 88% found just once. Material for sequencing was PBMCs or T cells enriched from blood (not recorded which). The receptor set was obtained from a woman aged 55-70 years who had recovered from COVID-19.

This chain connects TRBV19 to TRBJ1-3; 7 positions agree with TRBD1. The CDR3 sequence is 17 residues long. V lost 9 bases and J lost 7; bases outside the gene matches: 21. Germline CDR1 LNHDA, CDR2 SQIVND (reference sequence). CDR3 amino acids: CASKDSTGPSFGNTIYF. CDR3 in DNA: TGTGCCAGCAAAGATTCGACAGGGCCCTCTTTCGGGAACACCATATATTTT.

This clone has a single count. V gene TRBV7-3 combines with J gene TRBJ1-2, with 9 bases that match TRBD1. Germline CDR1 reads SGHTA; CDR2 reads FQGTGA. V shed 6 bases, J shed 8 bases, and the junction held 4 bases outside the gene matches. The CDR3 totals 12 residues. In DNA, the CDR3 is TGTGCCAGCAGTCTCGACAGGGGGGGCTACACCTTC. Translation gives CASSLDRGGYTF.

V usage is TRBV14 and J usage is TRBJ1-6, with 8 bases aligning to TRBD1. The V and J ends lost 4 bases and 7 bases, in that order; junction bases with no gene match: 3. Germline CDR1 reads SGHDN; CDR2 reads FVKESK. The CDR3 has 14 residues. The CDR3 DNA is TGTGCCAGCAGCCCTAGGGACAGGAATTCACCCCTCCACTTT. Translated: CASSPRDRNSPLHF.

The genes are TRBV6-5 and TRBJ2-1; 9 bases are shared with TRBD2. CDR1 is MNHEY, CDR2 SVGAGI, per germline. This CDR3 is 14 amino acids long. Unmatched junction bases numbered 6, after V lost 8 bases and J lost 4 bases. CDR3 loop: CASRGLAPYNEQFF. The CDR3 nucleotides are TGTGCCAGCCGGGGACTAGCCCCATACAATGAGCAGTTCTTC.

In DNA, the CDR3 is TGTGCCAGCAGCCCGACGGGGAGCAATCAGCCCCAGCATTTT. Protein sequence: CASSPTGSNQPQHF. The chain employs TRBV3-1 (or the pseudogene TRBV3-2) and TRBJ1-5, with D uncertain. The CDR3 is 14 amino acids. Germline CDR1 reads LGHDT; CDR2 reads YNNKEL (reference sequence). V lost 4 bases and J lost 1, with 8 bases in between.